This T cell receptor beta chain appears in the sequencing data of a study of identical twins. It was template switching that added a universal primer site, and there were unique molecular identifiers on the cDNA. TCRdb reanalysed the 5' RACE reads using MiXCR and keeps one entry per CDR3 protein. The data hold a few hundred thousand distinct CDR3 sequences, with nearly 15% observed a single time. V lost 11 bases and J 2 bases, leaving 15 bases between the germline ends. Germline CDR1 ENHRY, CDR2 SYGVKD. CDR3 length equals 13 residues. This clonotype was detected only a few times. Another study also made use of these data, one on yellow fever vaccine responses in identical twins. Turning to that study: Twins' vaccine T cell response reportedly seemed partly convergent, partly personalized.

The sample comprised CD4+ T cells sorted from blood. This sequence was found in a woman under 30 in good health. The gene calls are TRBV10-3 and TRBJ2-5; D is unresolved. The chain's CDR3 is CASRVRGQETQYF. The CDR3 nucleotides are TGTGCCTCCCGTGTCCGAGGTCAAGAGACCCAGTACTTC.